Presented here are 5 T cell receptor beta chains from one specimen sequenced in a study of vaccination effects on CD4 cells after COVID-19. Assay: immunoSEQ multiplex PCR; the TCRdb copy retains only in-frame clones and omits some. Of tens of thousands of clones in the sample, more than 60% were seen once. For these receptors, no antigen is known. Antigen-specific CD4+ T cells were expanded with viral peptide pools in the ViraFEST assay before sequencing. Cells that had been cultured for approximately eleven days were the source of isolated CD4+ T cells. The participants, recipients of two vaccine doses, got either BNT162b2 or mRNA-1273. Specimen: CD4+ T cells from PBMCs cultured with HCoV-OC43 spike peptides, collected after COVID-19 vaccination. Subset defined: HCoV-OC43 spike overlapping peptide pool stimulation. These receptors came from a human donor who received a COVID-19 vaccine.

V and J are TRBV12-5 and TRBJ1-1; TRBD1 aligns across 7 bases. The CDR3 covers 14 residues. The J segment lost 5 bases and the V segment lost 4 bases, leaving 7 bases of the junction unmatched. Per the germline V gene, CDR1 is LGHNT and CDR2 is FRNRAP. The CDR3 protein is CASGSGGTWTEAFF. CDR3 coding DNA: TGTGCTAGTGGTTCAGGGGGGACTTGGACTGAAGCTTTCTTT.

This chain connects TRBV27 to TRBJ2-6, with no clear D. The CDR3 totals 15 residues. CDR1 is MNHEY, CDR2 SMNVEV, per germline (reference sequence). Trimming took off 5 bases at V and 1 base at J, with 9 bases between the two ends. CDR3 in DNA: TGTGCCAGCAGTCCCTGGGGATCTGGGGCCAACGTCCTGACTTTC. This translates into CASSPWGSGANVLTF.

The J gene is TRBJ2-5, the V gene TRBV6-5; 7 nucleotides line up with TRBD1. Trimming cost V 6 bases and J 2 bases; bases outside gene matches: 6. Germline V gene data show CDR1 as MNHEY and CDR2 as SVGAGI. The CDR3 runs 14 residues. The CDR3 nucleotides read TGTGCCAGCAGAGGGCCGGGACAGCAAGAGACCCAGTACTTC. It specifies CASRGPGQQETQYF.

V gene TRBV9 combines with J gene TRBJ2-7; 11 bases fit TRBD1. The CDR3 sequence is 13 residues long. The ends lost 6 bases at V and 7 bases at J; junction bases unmatched: 6. Germline CDR1 SGDLS, CDR2 YYNGEE. This CDR3 reads CASTGQGAKEQYV. CDR3 coding DNA: TGTGCCAGCACCGGACAGGGGGCGAAAGAGCAGTACGTC.

The V call is TRBV4-3, the J call TRBJ1-1; D remains ambiguous. The V gene's germline CDR1 is LGHNA and CDR2 YSLEER. The CDR3 spans 14 residues. V was cut by 0 bases and J by 1 base, with 6 bases left in between. The CDR3 bases are TGCGCCAGCAGCCAAGAAGGTGGGAACACTGAAGCTTTCTTT. Protein: CASSQEGGNTEAFF.